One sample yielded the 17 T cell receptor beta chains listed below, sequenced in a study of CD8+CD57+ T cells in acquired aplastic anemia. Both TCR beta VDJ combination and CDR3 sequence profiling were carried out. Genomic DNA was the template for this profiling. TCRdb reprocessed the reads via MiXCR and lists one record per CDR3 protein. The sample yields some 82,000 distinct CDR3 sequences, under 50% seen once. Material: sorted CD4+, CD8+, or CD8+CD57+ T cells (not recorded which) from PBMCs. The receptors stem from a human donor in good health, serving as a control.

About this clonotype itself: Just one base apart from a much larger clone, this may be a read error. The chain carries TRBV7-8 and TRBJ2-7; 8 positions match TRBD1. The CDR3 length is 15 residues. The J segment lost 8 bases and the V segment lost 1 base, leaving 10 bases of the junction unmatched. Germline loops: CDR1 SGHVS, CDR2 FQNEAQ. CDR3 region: CASSLVFVQGAKQYF. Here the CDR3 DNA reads TGTGCCAGCAGCTTAGTTTTTGTTCAGGGGGCAAAGCAGTACTTC.

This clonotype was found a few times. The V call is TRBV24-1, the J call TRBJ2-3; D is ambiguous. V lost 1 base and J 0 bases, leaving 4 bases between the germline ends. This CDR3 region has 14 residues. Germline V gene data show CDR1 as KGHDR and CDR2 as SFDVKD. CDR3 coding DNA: TGTGCCACCAGTGATTTACGTAGCACAGATACGCAGTATTTT. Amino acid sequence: CATSDLRSTDTQYF.

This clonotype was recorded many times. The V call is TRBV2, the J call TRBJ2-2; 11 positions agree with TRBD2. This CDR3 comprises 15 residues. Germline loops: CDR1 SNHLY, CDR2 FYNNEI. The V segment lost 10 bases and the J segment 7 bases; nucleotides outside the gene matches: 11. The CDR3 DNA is TGTGCCACAAGATATAGCGGGGGGGCAGACGGGGAGCTGTTTTTT. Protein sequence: CATRYSGGADGELFF.

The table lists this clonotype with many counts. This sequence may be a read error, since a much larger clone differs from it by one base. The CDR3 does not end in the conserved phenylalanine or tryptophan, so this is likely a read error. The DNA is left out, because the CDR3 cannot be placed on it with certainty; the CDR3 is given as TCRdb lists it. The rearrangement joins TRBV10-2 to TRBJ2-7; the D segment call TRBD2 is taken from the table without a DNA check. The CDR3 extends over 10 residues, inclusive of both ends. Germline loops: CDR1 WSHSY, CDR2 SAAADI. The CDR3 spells CASSDGTSYL.

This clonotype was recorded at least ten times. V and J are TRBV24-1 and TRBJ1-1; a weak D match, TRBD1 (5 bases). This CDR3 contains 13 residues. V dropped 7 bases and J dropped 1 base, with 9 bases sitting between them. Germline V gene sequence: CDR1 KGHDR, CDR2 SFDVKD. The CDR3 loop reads CATRGRQNTEAFF. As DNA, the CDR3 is TGTGCCACCAGGGGACGGCAGAACACTGAAGCTTTCTTT.

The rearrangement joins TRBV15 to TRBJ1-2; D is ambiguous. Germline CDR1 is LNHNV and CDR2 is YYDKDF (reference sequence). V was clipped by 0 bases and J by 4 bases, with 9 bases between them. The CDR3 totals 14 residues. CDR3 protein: CATSRDQGFYGYTF. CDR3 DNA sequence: TGTGCCACCAGCAGAGATCAAGGGTTCTATGGCTACACCTTC.

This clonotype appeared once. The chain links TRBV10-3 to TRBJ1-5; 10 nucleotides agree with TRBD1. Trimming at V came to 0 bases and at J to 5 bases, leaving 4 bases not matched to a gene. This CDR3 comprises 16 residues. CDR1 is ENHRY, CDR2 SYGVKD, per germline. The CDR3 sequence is CAISESGQGWYQPQHF. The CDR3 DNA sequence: TGTGCCATCAGTGAGTCGGGACAGGGGTGGTATCAGCCCCAGCATTTT.

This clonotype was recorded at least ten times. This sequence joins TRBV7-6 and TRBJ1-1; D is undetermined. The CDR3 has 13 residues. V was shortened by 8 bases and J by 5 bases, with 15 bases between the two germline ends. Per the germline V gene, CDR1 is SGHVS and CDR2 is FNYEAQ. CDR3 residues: CASENGGRTEAFF. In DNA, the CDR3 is TGTGCCAGCGAGAACGGTGGGAGGACTGAAGCTTTCTTT.

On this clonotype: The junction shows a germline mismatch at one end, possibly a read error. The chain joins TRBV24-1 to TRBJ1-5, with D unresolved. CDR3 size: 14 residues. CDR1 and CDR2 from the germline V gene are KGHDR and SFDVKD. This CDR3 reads CAASDTNINQPQHF. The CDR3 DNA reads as TGTGCCGCCAGTGATACAAATATCAATCAGCCCCAGCATTTT.

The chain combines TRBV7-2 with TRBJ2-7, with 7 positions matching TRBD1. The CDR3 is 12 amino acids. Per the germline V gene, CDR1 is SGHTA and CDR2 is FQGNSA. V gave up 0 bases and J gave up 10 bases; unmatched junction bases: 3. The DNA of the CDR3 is TGTGCCAGCAGCTTAGCACACAGGGGACAGTACTTC. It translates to CASSLAHRGQYF.

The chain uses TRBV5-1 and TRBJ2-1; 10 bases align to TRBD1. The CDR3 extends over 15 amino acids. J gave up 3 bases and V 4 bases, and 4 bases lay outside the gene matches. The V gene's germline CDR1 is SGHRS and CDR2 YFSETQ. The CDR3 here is CASSQGQGNYNEQFF. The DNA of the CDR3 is TGCGCCAGCAGCCAGGGACAGGGGAACTACAATGAGCAGTTCTTC.

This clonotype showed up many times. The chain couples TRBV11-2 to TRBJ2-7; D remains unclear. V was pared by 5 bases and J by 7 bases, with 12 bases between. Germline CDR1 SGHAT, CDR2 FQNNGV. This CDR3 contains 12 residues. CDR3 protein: CASSHSREEQYF. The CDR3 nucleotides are TGTGCCAGCAGCCACTCACGTGAGGAGCAGTACTTC.

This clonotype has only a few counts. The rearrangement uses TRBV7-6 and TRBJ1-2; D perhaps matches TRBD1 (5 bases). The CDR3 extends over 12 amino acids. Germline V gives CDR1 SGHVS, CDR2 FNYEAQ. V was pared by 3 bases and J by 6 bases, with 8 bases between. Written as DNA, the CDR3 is TGTGCCAGCAGCTTGCAGGGCCATGGCTACACCTTC. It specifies CASSLQGHGYTF.

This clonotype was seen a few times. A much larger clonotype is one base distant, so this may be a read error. The CDR3 sequence: CASSTRGGGYTEAFF. DNA for the CDR3: TGTGCCAGTAGTACTCGTGGGGGAGGGTACACTGAAGCTTTCTTT. The genes are TRBV19 and TRBJ1-1; the D gene is possibly TRBD1 (5 bases). Germline V lookup: CDR1 LNHDA, CDR2 SQIVND (reference sequence). V lost 4 bases to trimming and J lost 3 bases, with 15 bases between them. The CDR3 runs to 15 residues.

The DNA for the CDR3 is TGTGCCAGCAGGGGACTAGCTTATCCCAATGAGCAGTTCTTC. Residues: CASRGLAYPNEQFF. The chain recombines TRBV2 with TRBJ2-1; 9 bases fit TRBD2. J lost 6 bases, V lost 6 bases, and 6 bases had no gene match. Germline V gene data show CDR1 as SNHLY and CDR2 as FYNNEI. This CDR3 contains 14 residues. The full variable domain, in which reference TRBV2 and TRBJ2-1 provide the parts outside the CDR3, is EPEVTQTPSHQVTQMGQEVILRCVPISNHLYFYWYRQILGQKVEFLVSFYNNEISEKSEIFDDQFSVERPDGSNFTLKIRSTKLEDSAMYFCASRGLAYPNEQFFGPGTRLTVL.

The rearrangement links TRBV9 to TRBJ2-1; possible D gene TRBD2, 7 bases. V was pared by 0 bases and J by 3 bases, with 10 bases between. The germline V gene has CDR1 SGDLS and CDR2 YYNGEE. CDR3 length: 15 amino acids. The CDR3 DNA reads TGTGCCAGCAGCGTAGACGGGGGGCACTACAATGAGCAGTTCTTC. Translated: CASSVDGGHYNEQFF.

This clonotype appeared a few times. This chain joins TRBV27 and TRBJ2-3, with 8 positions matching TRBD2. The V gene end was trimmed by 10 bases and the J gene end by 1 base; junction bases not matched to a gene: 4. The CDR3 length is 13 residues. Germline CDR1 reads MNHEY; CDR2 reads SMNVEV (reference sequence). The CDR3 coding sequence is TGTGCCACCGAAGCGGGGGGCACAGATACGCAGTATTTT. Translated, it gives CATEAGGTDTQYF.